Listed here are 23 T cell receptor beta chains from one sample, sequenced in a study of T cells in Graves' hyperthyroidism and ophthalmopathy. Amplified TCR beta CDR3 regions derived from RNA transcripts. Initially, a first-round RT-PCR of the TCR CDR3 employed the HTBI primer set. TCRdb passed the multiplex PCR reads through MiXCR, listing each CDR3 protein once. The repertoire holds more than 300,000 distinct CDR3 sequences, with about 18% as singletons. Sequencing was performed on blood. These receptors were taken from a woman in her 30s with Graves' hyperthyroidism that later progressed to Graves' ophthalmopathy.

This rearrangement joins TRBV2 to TRBJ2-5; no clear D gene. The CDR3 runs 12 residues. Germline V gene sequence: CDR1 SNHLY, CDR2 FYNNEI. V was trimmed by 7 bases and J by 2 bases, leaving 8 bases between them. The CDR3 here is CASNEVQETQYF. The CDR3 DNA reads TGTGCCAGCAACGAAGTTCAAGAGACCCAGTACTTC.

This clonotype was counted at least ten times. The chain carries TRBV2 and TRBJ1-3; D is undetermined. The V end was cut by 5 bases, the J end by 0 bases, with 11 bases between. The CDR3 consists of 15 residues. CDR1 SNHLY and CDR2 FYNNEI come from the germline V gene. The CDR3 loop is CASSPLDGSGNTIYF. The CDR3 coding sequence is TGTGCCAGCAGTCCACTGGACGGCTCTGGAAACACCATATATTTT.

This clonotype was found many times. The chain couples TRBV28 to TRBJ1-3; D perhaps matches TRBD1 (5 bases). V gave up 3 bases and J gave up 2 bases, with 14 bases separating them. The CDR3 spans 16 residues. Germline assignment: CDR1 MDHEN and CDR2 SYDVKM. CDR3 protein: CASSFDSRVAGNTIYF. DNA for the CDR3: TGTGCCAGCAGTTTTGACAGTAGGGTAGCTGGAAACACCATATATTTT. Full variable domain (remainder filled in from reference TRBV28 and TRBJ1-3): DVKVTQSSRYLVKRTGEKVFLECVQDMDHENMFWYRQDPGLGLRLIYFSYDVKMKEKGDIPEGYSVSREKKERFSLILESASTNQTSMYLCASSFDSRVAGNTIYFGEGSWLTVV.

V usage is TRBV11-2 and J usage is TRBJ1-1; D remains unclear. Trimming took 0 bases from V and 7 from J, leaving 9 bases between them. CDR1 SGHAT and CDR2 FQNNGV come from the germline V gene. The CDR3 extends over 13 amino acids. CDR3 in amino acids: CASSLDQTNEAFF. The CDR3 DNA sequence: TGTGCCAGCAGCTTAGATCAGACTAATGAAGCTTTCTTT.

At least ten counts were recorded for this clonotype. The chain has TRBV2 and TRBJ2-3; the match to TRBD2 covers 7 bases. CDR1 is SNHLY, CDR2 FYNNEI, per germline. With 4 bases clipped from V and 6 bases from J, the junction kept 4 bases outside the gene matches. This CDR3 is built from 13 residues. As DNA, the CDR3 is TGTGCCAGCAGTGCGCGGGAGAGTGATACGCAGTATTTT. Translated, it gives CASSARESDTQYF.

This clonotype has at least ten counts. Here the CDR3 reads CASSLEVLIYEQYF. The CDR3, as DNA: TGCGCCAGCAGCTTGGAGGTTTTAATCTACGAGCAGTACTTC. The chain couples TRBV5-1 to TRBJ2-7, with D unclear. Trimming took 0 bases from V and 3 from J, leaving 10 bases between them. The CDR3 length is 14 residues. CDR1 is SGHRS and CDR2 is YFSETQ in the germline V gene.

The chain couples TRBV7-9 to TRBJ2-5, with TRBD1 matching over 8 bases. CDR1 SEHNR and CDR2 FQNEAQ come from the germline V gene (reference sequence). The CDR3 runs to 14 residues. The V segment lost 5 bases and the J segment 4 bases; nucleotides outside the gene matches: 6. CDR3 sequence reads: CASSKGQGLETQYF. The CDR3 DNA follows: TGTGCCAGCAGCAAAGGACAGGGTTTAGAGACCCAGTACTTC.

This clonotype was seen more than once but under ten times. A much larger clone differs by one base, so this may be a read error. The chain links TRBV20-1 to TRBJ1-1; no reliable D call. This CDR3 is 14 amino acids long. V was shortened by 6 bases and J by 0 bases, with 14 bases between the two germline ends. Germline V gives CDR1 DFQATT, CDR2 SNEGSKA (reference sequence). CDR3 in amino acids: CSAARRGLNTEAFF. CDR3 DNA: TGCAGTGCCGCGCGGAGAGGGCTGAACACTGAAGCTTTCTTT.

This clonotype was detected many times. The chain couples TRBV28 to TRBJ2-1, with no clear D. The V and J ends lost 8 bases and 0 bases respectively, with 14 bases between them. Looked up from germline, CDR1 is MDHEN and CDR2 is SYDVKM. The CDR3 runs to 15 residues. CDR3 protein: CASGRLESSYNEQFF. The CDR3 bases are TGTGCCAGCGGCCGACTGGAGAGCTCCTACAATGAGCAGTTCTTC.

This clonotype was observed at least ten times. The V and J genes are TRBV7-9 and TRBJ2-5; 13 bases are shared with TRBD2. The CDR3 loop spans 18 amino acids. V dropped 1 base and J dropped 3; count of bases not matched to a gene: 8. Germline assignment: CDR1 SEHNR and CDR2 FQNEAQ (reference sequence). The CDR3 coding sequence is TGTGCCAGCAGCTTAGGAGGGCCGGGGACTAGCGGGGAAGAGACCCAGTACTTC. Amino acid sequence: CASSLGGPGTSGEETQYF.

This clonotype was observed at least ten times. This sequence joins TRBV2 and TRBJ1-5; 8 nucleotides align to TRBD1. Germline V gene sequence: CDR1 SNHLY, CDR2 FYNNEI. V was clipped by 5 bases and J by 6 bases; unmatched bases: 6. The CDR3 runs 14 residues. CDR3 coding DNA: TGTGCCAGCAGTACAGGACAGGGACGTCAGCCCCAGCATTTT. Its translation: CASSTGQGRQPQHF.

The chain uses TRBV20-1 and TRBJ1-3, with D perhaps matching TRBD1 (5 bases). V was clipped by 0 bases and J by 0 bases, with 12 bases between them. The CDR3 is made up of 16 amino acids. CDR1 and CDR2 (germline): DFQATT, SNEGSKA (reference sequence). CDR3 bases: TGCAGTGCTAGAGAGAGGGGTCATTTCTCTGGAAACACCATATATTTT. This translates into CSARERGHFSGNTIYF.

Only a few counts were recorded for this clonotype. The CDR3 loop is CASSRGGISYGYTF. The CDR3 bases are TGTGCCAGCAGCCGAGGGGGCATATCATATGGCTACACCTTC. V and J are TRBV7-2 and TRBJ1-2; 7 positions match TRBD1. J was trimmed by 5 bases and V by 5 bases; bases with no gene match: 8. CDR1 is SGHTA, CDR2 FQGNSA, per germline. The CDR3 is made up of 14 amino acids. Filled out from reference TRBV7-2 and TRBJ1-2, the complete variable domain reads GAGVSQSPSNKVTEKGKDVELRCDPISGHTALYWYRQSLGQGLEFLIYFQGNSAPDKSGLPSDRFSAERTGGSVSTLTIQRTQQEDSAVYLCASSRGGISYGYTFGSGTRLTVV.

This clonotype was counted many times. This chain uses TRBV27 with TRBJ1-5, with D perhaps TRBD1 (5 bases). The CDR3 extends over 15 amino acids. V lost 9 bases, J lost 0 bases, and 15 bases lay in between. Per the germline V gene, CDR1 is MNHEY and CDR2 is SMNVEV (reference sequence). The chain's CDR3 is CASWAGTLSNQPQHF. The CDR3 DNA is TGTGCCAGTTGGGCAGGGACTCTTAGCAATCAGCCCCAGCATTTT.

The CDR3 region is CASSEWVRGSSYEQYF. CDR3 in DNA: TGTGCCAGCAGTGAATGGGTCAGGGGGAGCTCCTACGAGCAGTACTTC. The rearrangement uses TRBV6-1 and TRBJ2-7; TRBD1 matches 7 bases. Trimming cost V 2 bases and J 0 bases; bases outside gene matches: 7. Germline CDR1 MNHNS, CDR2 SASEGT. The CDR3 length is 16 residues.

This clonotype was observed many times. The chain carries TRBV28 and TRBJ2-7; no clear D. V lost 2 bases, J lost 1 base, and 12 bases lay in between. The CDR3 has 15 amino acids. Germline V gene sequence: CDR1 MDHEN, CDR2 SYDVKM. CDR3 sequence (DNA): TGTGCCAGCAGTTTAAGAGCAGAGTCTTCCTACGAGCAGTACTTC. Its protein product is CASSLRAESSYEQYF.

This clonotype showed up just a few times. The rearrangement joins TRBV20-1 to TRBJ2-5; weak D call: TRBD2 (6 bases). The length of the CDR3 is 15 residues. V was pared by 3 bases and J by 5 bases, with 19 bases between. Germline CDR1 reads DFQATT; CDR2 reads SNEGSKA (reference sequence). The CDR3, as DNA: TGCAGTGCTAGCGGGAGTTGGGATTATGGGGAGACCCAGTACTTC. Its translation is CSASGSWDYGETQYF.

This sequence joins TRBV6-1 and TRBJ2-4; TRBD1 matches 10 bases. In germline, CDR1 is MNHNS, CDR2 SASEGT. V shed 1 base and J 9 bases; nucleotides not matched to a gene: 3. There are 14 residues in the CDR3. This CDR3 reads CASSEVGTGAIQYF. CDR3 in DNA: TGTGCCAGCAGTGAAGTGGGGACAGGGGCCATTCAGTACTTC.

This clonotype was seen at least ten times. The V gene is TRBV11-1, the J gene TRBJ2-7; TRBD2 matches at 12 bases. Germline CDR1 reads SGHAT; CDR2 reads FQDESV (reference sequence). Trimming removed 5 bases from V and 5 bases from J; junction bases left unmatched: 4. The CDR3 covers 14 residues. The CDR3 sequence: CASSTRLAGDEQYF. CDR3 coding DNA: TGTGCCAGCAGCACAAGACTAGCGGGAGACGAGCAGTACTTC. Using reference TRBV11-1 and TRBJ2-7 for the parts outside the CDR3, the full variable domain is EAEVAQSPRYKITEKSQAVAFWCDPISGHATLYWYRQILGQGPELLVQFQDESVVDDSQLPKDRFSAERLKGVDSTLKIQPAELGDSAMYLCASSTRLAGDEQYFGPGTRLTVT.

The J gene is TRBJ2-3, the V gene TRBV19; 7 nucleotides agree with TRBD1. V was pared by 5 bases and J by 2 bases, with 4 bases of the junction left unmatched. The CDR3 is 14 residues long. CDR1 and CDR2 from the germline V gene are LNHDA and SQIVND (reference sequence). The CDR3 DNA reads TGTGCCAGTAGTGACGACAGGGCCACAGATACGCAGTATTTT. Translating it yields CASSDDRATDTQYF.

Comments on this clonotype: Being one base from a much bigger clone, this may be a read error. The chain links TRBV3-1 to TRBJ1-6; D is unresolved. Germline CDR1 LGHDT, CDR2 YNNKEL (reference sequence). The CDR3 consists of 13 residues. The CDR3 reads CASSTTLNSPLQF. CDR3 nucleotides: TGTGCCAGCAGCACAACATTGAATTCACCCCTCCAATTT.

This clonotype occurred many times. The rearrangement joins TRBV20-1 to TRBJ2-3; 10 bases align to TRBD2. Germline V CDR1 and CDR2: DFQATT, SNEGSKA (reference sequence). V lost 6 bases, J lost 3 bases, and 12 bases stayed unmatched. The CDR3 extends over 16 amino acids. CDR3 sequence (DNA): TGCAGTGCAATTATTCCTAGCGGGGGCTTGACAGATACGCAGTATTTT. As protein: CSAIIPSGGLTDTQYF.

J is TRBJ1-6 and V is TRBV4-1, with TRBD1 as a possible D gene (6 bases). The germline gives CDR1 MGHRA, CDR2 YSYEKL. The CDR3 loop spans 15 amino acids. With 8 bases removed from V and 10 bases from J, the gap between germline ends came to 21 bases. CDR3 DNA: TGCGCCAGCCGCCCTGCGGGACAAAACGGGTCACCCCTCCACTTT. Protein sequence: CASRPAGQNGSPLHF.